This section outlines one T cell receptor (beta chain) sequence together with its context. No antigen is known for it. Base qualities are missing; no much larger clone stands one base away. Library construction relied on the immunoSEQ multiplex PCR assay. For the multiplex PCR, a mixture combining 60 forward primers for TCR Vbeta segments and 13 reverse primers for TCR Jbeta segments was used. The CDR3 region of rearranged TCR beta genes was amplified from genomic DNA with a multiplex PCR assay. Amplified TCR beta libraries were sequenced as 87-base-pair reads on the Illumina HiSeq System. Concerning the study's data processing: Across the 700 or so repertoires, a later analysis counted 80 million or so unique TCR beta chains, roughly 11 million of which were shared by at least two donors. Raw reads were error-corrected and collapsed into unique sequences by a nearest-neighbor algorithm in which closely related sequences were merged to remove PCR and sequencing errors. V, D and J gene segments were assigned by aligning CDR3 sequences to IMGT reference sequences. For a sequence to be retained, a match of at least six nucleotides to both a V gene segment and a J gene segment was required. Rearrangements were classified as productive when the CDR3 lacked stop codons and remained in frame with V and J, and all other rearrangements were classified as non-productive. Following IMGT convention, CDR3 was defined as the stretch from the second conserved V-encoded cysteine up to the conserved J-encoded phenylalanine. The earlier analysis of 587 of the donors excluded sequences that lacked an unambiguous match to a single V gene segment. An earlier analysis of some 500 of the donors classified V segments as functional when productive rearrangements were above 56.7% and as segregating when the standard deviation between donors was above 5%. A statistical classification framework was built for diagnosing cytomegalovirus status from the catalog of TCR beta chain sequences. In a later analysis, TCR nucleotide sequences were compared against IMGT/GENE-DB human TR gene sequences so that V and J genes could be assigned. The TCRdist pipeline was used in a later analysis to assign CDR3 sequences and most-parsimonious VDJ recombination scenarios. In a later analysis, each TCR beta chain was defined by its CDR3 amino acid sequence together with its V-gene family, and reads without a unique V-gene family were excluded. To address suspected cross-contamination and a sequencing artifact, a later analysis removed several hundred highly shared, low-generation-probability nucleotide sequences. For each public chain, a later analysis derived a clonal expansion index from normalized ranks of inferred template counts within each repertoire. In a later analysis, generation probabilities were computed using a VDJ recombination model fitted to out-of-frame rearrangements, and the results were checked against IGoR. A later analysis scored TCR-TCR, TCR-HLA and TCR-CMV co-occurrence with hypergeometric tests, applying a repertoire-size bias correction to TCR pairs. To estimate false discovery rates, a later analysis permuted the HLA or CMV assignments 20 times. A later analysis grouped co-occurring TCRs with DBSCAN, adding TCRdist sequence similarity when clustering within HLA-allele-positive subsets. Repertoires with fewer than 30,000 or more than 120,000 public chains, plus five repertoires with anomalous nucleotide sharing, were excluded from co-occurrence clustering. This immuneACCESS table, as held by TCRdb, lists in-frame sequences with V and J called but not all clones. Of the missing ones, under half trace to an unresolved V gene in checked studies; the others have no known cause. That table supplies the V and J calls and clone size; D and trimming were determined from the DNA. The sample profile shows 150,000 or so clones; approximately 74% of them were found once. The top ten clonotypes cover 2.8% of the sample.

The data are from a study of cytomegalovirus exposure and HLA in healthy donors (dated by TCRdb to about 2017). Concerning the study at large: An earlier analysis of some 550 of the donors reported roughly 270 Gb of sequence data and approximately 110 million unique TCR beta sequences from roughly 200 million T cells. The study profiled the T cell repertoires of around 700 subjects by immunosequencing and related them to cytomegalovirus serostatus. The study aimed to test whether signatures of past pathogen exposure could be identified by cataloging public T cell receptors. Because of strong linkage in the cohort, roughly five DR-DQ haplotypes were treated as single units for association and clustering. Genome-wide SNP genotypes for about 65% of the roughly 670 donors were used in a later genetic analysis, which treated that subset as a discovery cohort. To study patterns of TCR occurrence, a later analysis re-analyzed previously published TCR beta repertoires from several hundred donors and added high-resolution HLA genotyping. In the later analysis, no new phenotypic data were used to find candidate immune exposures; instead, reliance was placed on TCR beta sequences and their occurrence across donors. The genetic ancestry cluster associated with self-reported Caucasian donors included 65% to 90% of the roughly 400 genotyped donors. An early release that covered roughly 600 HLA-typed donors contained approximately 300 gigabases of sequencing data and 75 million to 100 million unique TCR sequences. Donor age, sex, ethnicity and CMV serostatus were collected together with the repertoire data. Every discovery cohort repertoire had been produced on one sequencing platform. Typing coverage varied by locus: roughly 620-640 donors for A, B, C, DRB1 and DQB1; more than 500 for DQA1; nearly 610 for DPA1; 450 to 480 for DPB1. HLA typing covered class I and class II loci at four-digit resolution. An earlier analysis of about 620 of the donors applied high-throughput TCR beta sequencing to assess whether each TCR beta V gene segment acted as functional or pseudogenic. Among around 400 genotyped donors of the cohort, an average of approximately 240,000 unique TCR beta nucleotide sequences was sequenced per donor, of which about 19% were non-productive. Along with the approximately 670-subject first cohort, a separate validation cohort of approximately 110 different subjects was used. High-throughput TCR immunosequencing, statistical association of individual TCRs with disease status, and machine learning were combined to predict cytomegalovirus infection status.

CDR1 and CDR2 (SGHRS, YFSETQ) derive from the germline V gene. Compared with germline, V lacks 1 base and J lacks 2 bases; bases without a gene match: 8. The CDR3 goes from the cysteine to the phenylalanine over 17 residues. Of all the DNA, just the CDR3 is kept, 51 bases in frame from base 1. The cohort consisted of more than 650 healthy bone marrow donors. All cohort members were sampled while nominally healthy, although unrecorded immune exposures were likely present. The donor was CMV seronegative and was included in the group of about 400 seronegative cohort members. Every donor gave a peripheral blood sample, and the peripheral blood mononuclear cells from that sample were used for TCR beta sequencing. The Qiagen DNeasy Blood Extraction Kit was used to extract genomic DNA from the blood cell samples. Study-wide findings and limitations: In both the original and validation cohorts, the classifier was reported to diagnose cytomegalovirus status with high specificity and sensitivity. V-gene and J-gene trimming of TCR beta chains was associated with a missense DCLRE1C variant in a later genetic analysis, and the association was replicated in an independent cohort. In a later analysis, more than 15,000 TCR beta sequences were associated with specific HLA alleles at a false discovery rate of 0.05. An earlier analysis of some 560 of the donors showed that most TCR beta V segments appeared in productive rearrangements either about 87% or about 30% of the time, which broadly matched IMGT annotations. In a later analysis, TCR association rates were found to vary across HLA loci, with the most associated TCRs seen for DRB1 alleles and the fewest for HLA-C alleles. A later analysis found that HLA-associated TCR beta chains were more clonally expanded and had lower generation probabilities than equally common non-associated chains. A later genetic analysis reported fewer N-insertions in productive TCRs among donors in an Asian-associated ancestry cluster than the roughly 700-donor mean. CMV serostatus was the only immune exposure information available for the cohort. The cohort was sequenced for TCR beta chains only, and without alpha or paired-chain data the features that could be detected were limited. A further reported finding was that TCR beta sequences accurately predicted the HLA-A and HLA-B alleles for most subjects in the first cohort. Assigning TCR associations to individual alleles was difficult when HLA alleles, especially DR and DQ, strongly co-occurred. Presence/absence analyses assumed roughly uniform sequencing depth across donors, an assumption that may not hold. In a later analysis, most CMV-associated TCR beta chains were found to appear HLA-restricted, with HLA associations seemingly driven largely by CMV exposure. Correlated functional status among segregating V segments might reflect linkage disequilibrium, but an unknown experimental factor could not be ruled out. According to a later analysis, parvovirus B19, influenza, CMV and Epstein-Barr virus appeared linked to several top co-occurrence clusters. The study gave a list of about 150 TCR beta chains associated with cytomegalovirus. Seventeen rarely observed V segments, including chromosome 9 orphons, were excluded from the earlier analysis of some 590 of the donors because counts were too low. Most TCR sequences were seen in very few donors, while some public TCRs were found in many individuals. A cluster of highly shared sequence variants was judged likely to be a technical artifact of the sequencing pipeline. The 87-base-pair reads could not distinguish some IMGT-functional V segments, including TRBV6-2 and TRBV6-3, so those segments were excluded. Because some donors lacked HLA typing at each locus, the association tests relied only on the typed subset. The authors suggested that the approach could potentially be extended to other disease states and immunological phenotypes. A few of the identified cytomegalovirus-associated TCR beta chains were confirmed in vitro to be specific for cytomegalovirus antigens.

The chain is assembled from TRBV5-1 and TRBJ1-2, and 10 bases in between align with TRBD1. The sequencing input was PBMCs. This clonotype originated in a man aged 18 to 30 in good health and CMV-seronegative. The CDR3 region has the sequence CASSLSPPGQGNYGYTF. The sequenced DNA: TGCGCCAGCAGCTTGTCACCCCCGGGACAGGGGAACTATGGCTACACCTTC.